The TCR beta chain described here comes from a study of shared clonotypes between healthy human individuals. Measured with immunoSEQ multiplex PCR; TCRdb has only the in-frame clones, and not every one. The data show about 1.5 million clones, with roughly 98% seen just once and about 0.42% held by the top ten. The CDR3 loop spans 15 amino acids. The sequence was obtained from a man aged 30 to 39 in good health. The chain joins TRBV21-1 to TRBJ2-1; no DNA check was done on the table's D call, TRBD2. TRBV21-1 is tagged as a pseudogene. Sequences were obtained from naive CD4+ T cells sorted from blood. The subset here: CD45RA+ positively selected. The CDR3 DNA sequence: TGTGCCAGCAGCAAAGGCACGGGGAATTTCGATGAGCAGTTCTTC. It is translated as CASSKGTGNFDEQFF.